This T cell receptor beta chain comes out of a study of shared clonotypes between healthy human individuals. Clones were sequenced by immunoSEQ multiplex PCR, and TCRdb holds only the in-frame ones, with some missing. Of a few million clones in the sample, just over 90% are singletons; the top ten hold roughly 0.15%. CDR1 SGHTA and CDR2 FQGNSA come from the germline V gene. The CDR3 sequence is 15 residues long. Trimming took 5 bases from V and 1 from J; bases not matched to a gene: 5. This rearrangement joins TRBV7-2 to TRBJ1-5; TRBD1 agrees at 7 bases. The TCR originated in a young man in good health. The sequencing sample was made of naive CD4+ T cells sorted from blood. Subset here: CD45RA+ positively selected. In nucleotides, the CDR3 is TGTGCCAGCAGCCTTACAGGGGAGAGCAATCAGCCCCAGCATTTT. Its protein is CASSLTGESNQPQHF.